A selection of T cell receptor beta chains follows, all from one sample in a study of T-cell reconstitution after alpha-beta-depleted transplantation in children. TCRdb passed the PCR reads through MiXCR, listing each CDR3 protein once. The table shows 250,000 to 300,000 distinct CDR3 sequences, with around 7.1% occurring only once. This specimen was peripheral blood, taken 360 days after TCRalphabeta/CD19-depleted stem cell transplant. The receptors here all came from a female patient aged 2-10 years who had a stem cell transplant for Fanconi anemia, so the T cells may come from the graft donor. Both conserved end residues are part of each CDR3. Each record gives: V gene, D gene, clone size, J gene, CDR3 protein, CDR3 DNA. A D gene is named only where the DNA matches it firmly. The size entry is marked missing in some rows and otherwise reads once, few, many or a size class.

V: TRBV6-5
D: TRBD2
size: many
J: TRBJ2-3
CDR3: CASSYEGLAASTDTQYF
DNA: TGTGCCAGCAGTTACGAAGGACTAGCGGCTAGCACAGATACGCAGTATTTT

V: TRBV20-1
D: .
size: .
J: TRBJ1-5
CDR3: CSARERDNQPQHF
DNA: TGCAGTGCTAGAGAAAGGGACAATCAGCCCCAGCATTTT

V: TRBV29-1
D: .
size: many
J: TRBJ2-7
CDR3: CSVETKTGTFSEQYF
DNA: TGCAGCGTTGAGACCAAAACCGGGACCTTCTCCGAGCAGTACTTC

V: TRBV9
D: .
size: .
J: TRBJ1-1
CDR3: CASSVGGSRWSNTEAFF
DNA: TGTGCCAGCAGCGTAGGCGGCAGCCGGTGGTCTAACACTGAAGCTTTCTTT

V: TRBV24-1
D: .
size: many
J: TRBJ1-2
CDR3: CATSDFTQGYGYTF
DNA: TGTGCCACCAGTGATTTTACCCAGGGTTATGGCTACACCTTC

V: TRBV6-1
D: TRBD2
size: few
J: TRBJ2-7
CDR3: CASRGLARSSYEQYF
DNA: TGTGCCAGCCGCGGACTAGCGCGTAGCTCCTACGAGCAGTACTTC

V: TRBV6-5
D: TRBD1
size: many
J: TRBJ2-7
CDR3: CASSYYRDRPYEQYF
DNA: TGTGCCAGCAGTTATTACCGGGACAGGCCCTACGAGCAGTACTTC

V: TRBV4-1
D: .
size: many
J: TRBJ1-1
CDR3: CASSQAAGMNTEAFF
DNA: TGCGCCAGCAGCCAAGCGGCAGGGATGAACACTGAAGCTTTCTTT

V: TRBV14
D: TRBD1
size: many
J: TRBJ2-5
CDR3: CASSQPGQEAQYF
DNA: TGTGCCAGCAGCCAACCAGGACAGGAGGCCCAGTACTTC

V: TRBV10-2
D: .
size: .
J: TRBJ2-3
CDR3: CASQSVDTQYF
DNA: TGCGCCAGCCAGTCGGTAGATACGCAGTATTTT

V: TRBV3-1
D: .
size: .
J: TRBJ2-3
CDR3: CASSQVLGQFIQYF
DNA: TGTGCCAGCAGCCAAGTGCTCGGACAGTTCATTCAGTATTTT

V: TRBV15
D: .
size: many
J: TRBJ2-5
CDR3: CATSWLPDQETQYF
DNA: TGTGCCACCAGCTGGTTGCCCGACCAAGAGACCCAGTACTTC

V: TRBV12-3/TRBV12-4
D: .
size: .
J: TRBJ1-1
CDR3: CASTTGVNTEAFF
DNA: TGTGCCAGCACGACGGGCGTGAACACTGAAGCTTTCTTT

V: TRBV7-2
D: .
size: many
J: TRBJ1-1
CDR3: CASSHGMNTEAFF
DNA: TGTGCCAGCAGCCACGGGATGAACACTGAAGCTTTCTTT

V: TRBV11-1
D: TRBD1
size: .
J: TRBJ2-3
CDR3: CASSYQPGQVDVFTSTDTQYF
DNA: TGTGCCAGCAGCTATCAGCCGGGACAGGTGGACGTATTTACTAGCACAGATACGCAGTATTTT

V: TRBV7-2
D: TRBD2
size: many
J: TRBJ2-3
CDR3: CASSLAGGPTDTQYF
DNA: TGTGCCAGCAGTTTAGCGGGGGGCCCAACAGATACGCAGTATTTT

V: TRBV5-1
D: .
size: many
J: TRBJ2-7
CDR3: CASSTGRPIDEQYF
DNA: TGCGCCAGCAGCACGGGACGTCCTATAGATGAGCAGTACTTC

V: TRBV6-4
D: .
size: many
J: TRBJ1-6
CDR3: CASRRGGNSPLHF
DNA: TGTGCCAGCCGGAGAGGAGGAAATTCACCCCTCCACTTT

V: TRBV6-5
D: TRBD2
size: many
J: TRBJ2-1
CDR3: CASSYRSGGAYNEQFF
DNA: TGTGCCAGCAGTTACCGTAGCGGGGGGGCCTACAATGAGCAGTTCTTC

V: TRBV6-5
D: .
size: .
J: TRBJ1-1
CDR3: CASSYPQGGTEAFF
DNA: TGTGCCAGCAGTTACCCACAGGGAGGCACTGAAGCTTTCTTT

V: TRBV15
D: .
size: many
J: TRBJ2-1
CDR3: CATSREWGPSYNEQFF
DNA: TGTGCCACCAGCAGAGAGTGGGGACCCTCATACAATGAGCAGTTCTTC

V: TRBV5-1
D: .
size: many
J: TRBJ2-7
CDR3: CASSLGHLYEQYF
DNA: TGCGCCAGCAGCTTGGGACACCTCTACGAGCAGTACTTC

V: TRBV7-6
D: .
size: .
J: TRBJ2-3
CDR3: CASSPREGADTQYF
DNA: TGTGCCAGCAGCCCCCGAGAGGGAGCAGATACGCAGTATTTT

V: TRBV20-1
D: .
size: many
J: TRBJ1-4
CDR3: CSASRQFGQKLFF
DNA: TGCAGTGCTAGTCGGCAGTTCGGACAAAAACTGTTTTTT

V: TRBV19
D: .
size: few
J: TRBJ2-1
CDR3: CASSAWMYEQFF
DNA: TGTGCCAGTAGTGCCTGGATGTATGAGCAGTTCTTC

V: TRBV7-9
D: .
size: many
J: TRBJ1-1
CDR3: CASMGTEAFF
DNA: TGTGCCAGCATGGGCACTGAAGCTTTCTTT

V: TRBV20-1
D: .
size: many
J: TRBJ2-3
CDR3: CSARKPNTRTDTQYF
DNA: TGCAGTGCTCGAAAACCTAATACCCGCACAGATACGCAGTATTTT

V: TRBV7-9
D: .
size: .
J: TRBJ1-6
CDR3: CASRAGTPSSYNSPLHF
DNA: TGTGCCAGCAGAGCCGGGACACCGAGCTCCTATAATTCACCCCTCCACTTT

V: TRBV6-5
D: .
size: few
J: TRBJ2-7
CDR3: CASSYSSRLGHEQYF
DNA: TGTGCCAGCAGTTACTCGAGCAGGCTTGGCCACGAGCAGTACTTC

V: TRBV4-2
D: .
size: many
J: TRBJ2-7
CDR3: CASSQEFRTASNYEQYF
DNA: TGTGCCAGCAGCCAAGAGTTTAGGACAGCTTCGAACTACGAGCAGTACTTC

V: TRBV12-3/TRBV12-4
D: TRBD1
size: many
J: TRBJ2-1
CDR3: CASRAQGDNEQFF
DNA: TGTGCCAGCAGGGCCCAGGGGGACAATGAGCAGTTCTTC

V: TRBV5-5
D: TRBD1
size: .
J: TRBJ2-3
CDR3: CASSADLGRGSTDTQYF
DNA: TGTGCCAGCAGCGCAGACCTTGGCAGGGGGAGCACAGATACGCAGTATTTT

V: TRBV20-1
D: .
size: .
J: TRBJ1-3
CDR3: CSASRGPGNTIYF
DNA: TGCAGTGCTAGTCGGGGCCCCGGAAACACCATATATTTT

V: TRBV6-5
D: .
size: many
J: TRBJ1-6
CDR3: CASSYSVRGFDNSPLHF
DNA: TGTGCCAGCAGTTACTCGGTTAGGGGATTTGATAATTCACCCCTCCACTTT

V: TRBV2
D: .
size: .
J: TRBJ2-5
CDR3: CASSGMVTTPQETQYF
DNA: TGTGCCAGCAGTGGTATGGTTACCACGCCGCAAGAGACCCAGTACTTC